This TCR beta chain originates from a study of human T cells and chemical hapten exposure. There are many counts of this clonotype. Its matching antigen is unknown. Trimming removed 2 bases from V and 7 bases from J; junction bases left unmatched: 7. CDR3 length: 16 amino acids. Per the germline V gene, CDR1 is MNHEY and CDR2 is SMNVEV (reference sequence). Time point denoted: pre-sensitization, week 0. Treatment here: therapeutic diphenylcyclopropenone sensitization with weekly scalp DPC. Overall study results and limits: PT1 expanded TCR counts and patch test score were linked, and their correlation was positive. Controls formed significantly fewer large CDR3 similarity clusters than expanded TCRs did. There was no change with DPC sensitization in TCRs above 1 in 1000 frequency.

TCRdb re-analysed the RACE reads in MiXCR, keeping a single row per CDR3 protein. The profile shows about 85,000 distinct CDR3 sequences, 7.5% to 9.5% of them singletons. The chain combines TRBV27 with TRBJ2-7, with 14 nucleotides matching TRBD2. The sequencing here drew on whole blood, taken in connection with sensitization to the hapten diphenylcyclopropenone (DPC). This TCR was recovered from a man between 40 and 49 years old with alopecia areata. Some clones in this sample may be carry-over from other donors' samples. The CDR3 sequence is CASSLRLAGGPREQYF. CDR3 bases: TGTGCCAGCAGTTTAAGACTAGCGGGAGGGCCTCGGGAGCAGTACTTC.